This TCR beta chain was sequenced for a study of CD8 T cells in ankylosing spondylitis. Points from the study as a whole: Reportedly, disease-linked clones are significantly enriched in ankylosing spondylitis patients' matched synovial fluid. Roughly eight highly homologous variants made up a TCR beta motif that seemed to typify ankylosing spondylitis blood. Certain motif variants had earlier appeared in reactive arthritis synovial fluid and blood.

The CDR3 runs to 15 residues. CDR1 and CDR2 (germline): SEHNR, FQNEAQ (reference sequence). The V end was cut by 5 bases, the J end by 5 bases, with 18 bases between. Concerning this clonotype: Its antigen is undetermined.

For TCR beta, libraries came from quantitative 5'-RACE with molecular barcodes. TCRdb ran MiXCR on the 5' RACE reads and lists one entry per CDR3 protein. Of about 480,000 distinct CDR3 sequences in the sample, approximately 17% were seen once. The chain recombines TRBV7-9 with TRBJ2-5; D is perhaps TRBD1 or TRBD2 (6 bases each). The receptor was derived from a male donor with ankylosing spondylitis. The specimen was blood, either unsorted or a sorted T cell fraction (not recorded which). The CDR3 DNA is TGTGCCAGCAGCCCACGACTAGGGACACGGGAGACCCAGTACTTC. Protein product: CASSPRLGTRETQYF.